This T cell receptor beta chain originates from a study of blood T cell repertoires in COVID-19. Whole-study context: Collection of acute and convalescent COVID-19 samples took place in the United States, Italy and Spain. Sample material is recorded as cDNA or gDNA derived from T cells, B-cell-depleted T cells, or PBMCs.

As handled by the study authors: Amplifying reference gene primers gave estimates of nucleated cell counts. TCRdb's table, derived via immunoSEQ multiplex PCR, lists solely in-frame clones and lacks some. V, J and clone size are taken as reported in that table, and D and trimming were inferred from the DNA itself. Of 200,000 to 250,000 clones in the sample, about 94% are singletons; the top ten hold around 0.84%. V shed 8 bases and J 6 bases; nucleotides not matched to a gene: 6. The CDR3 length is 13 residues. Germline lookup yields CDR1 MDHEN and CDR2 SYDVKM. Seattle's cohort entered during active infection and was followed longitudinally.

Sample: peripheral blood. This clonotype was sampled from a man in his sixties with COVID-19, enrolled during active disease. The chain uses TRBV28 and TRBJ1-5, with 8 bases identical to TRBD1. The CDR3 region is CASRTGGGQPQHF. The CDR3 nucleotides read TGTGCCAGCCGCACAGGGGGAGGTCAGCCCCAGCATTTT.